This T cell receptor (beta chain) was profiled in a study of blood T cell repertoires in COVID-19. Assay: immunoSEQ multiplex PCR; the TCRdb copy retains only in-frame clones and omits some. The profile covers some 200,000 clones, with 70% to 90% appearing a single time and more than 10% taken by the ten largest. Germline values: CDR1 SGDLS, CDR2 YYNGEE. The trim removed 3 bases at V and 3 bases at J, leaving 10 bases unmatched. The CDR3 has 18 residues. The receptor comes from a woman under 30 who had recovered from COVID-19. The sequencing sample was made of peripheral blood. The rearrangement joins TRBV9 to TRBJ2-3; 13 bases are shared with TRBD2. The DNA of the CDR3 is TGTGCCAGCAGCGGACCCCGGGGACTAGCGGGAAGGACAGATACGCAGTATTTT. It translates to CASSGPRGLAGRTDTQYF. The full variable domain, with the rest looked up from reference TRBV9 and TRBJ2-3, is DSGVTQTPKHLITATGQRVTLRCSPRSGDLSVYWYQQSLDQGLQFLIQYYNGEERAKGNILERFSAQQFPDLHSELNLSSLELGDSALYFCASSGPRGLAGRTDTQYFGPGTRLTVL.